This T cell receptor beta chain derives from a study of T cell responses to AZD1222 COVID-19 vaccine. The germline gives CDR1 MNHNS, CDR2 SASEGT. The CDR3 consists of 13 residues. The V end was cut by 3 bases, the J end by 4 bases, with 8 bases between. Repertoires were generated with immunoSEQ multiplex PCR, while TCRdb's copy carries only in-frame clones and drops some. The data hold around 90,000 clones, with 80% to 90% observed a single time. Sample: peripheral blood, taken on day 0 of AZD1222 vaccination. This clonotype originated in an adult in good health. The V call is TRBV6-1, the J call TRBJ2-3; D unresolved. The CDR3 loop reads CASSDTLPDTQYF. The CDR3 DNA is TGTGCCAGCAGTGATACACTCCCAGATACGCAGTATTTT.